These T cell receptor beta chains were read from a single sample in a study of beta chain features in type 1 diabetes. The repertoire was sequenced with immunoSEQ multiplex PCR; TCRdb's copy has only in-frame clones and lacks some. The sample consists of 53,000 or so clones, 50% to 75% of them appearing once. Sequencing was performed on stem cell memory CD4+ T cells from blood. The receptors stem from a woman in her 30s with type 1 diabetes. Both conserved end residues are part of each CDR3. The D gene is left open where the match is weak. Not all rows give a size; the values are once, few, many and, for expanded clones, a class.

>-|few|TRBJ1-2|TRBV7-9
TGTGCCAGCAGCTTACCAGGGGCAAATGGCTACACCTTC
CASSLPGANGYTF
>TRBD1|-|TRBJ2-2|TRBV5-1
TGCGCCAGCAGCCACGAGGTTCGGGGACAGGGGGCCGGCACCGGGGAGCTGTTTTTT
CASSHEVRGQGAGTGELFF
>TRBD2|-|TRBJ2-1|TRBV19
TGTGCCAGTAGTTGGACTAGGAGAAACAATGAGCAGTTCTTC
CASSWTRRNNEQFF
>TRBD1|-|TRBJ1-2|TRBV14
TGTGCCAGCAGCCCACCCGACAGGGTGGTCCACACCTTC
CASSPPDRVVHTF
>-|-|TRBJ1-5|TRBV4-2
TGTGCCAGCAGCCAAGTACAGTCGGGCAATCAGCCCCAGCATTTT
CASSQVQSGNQPQHF
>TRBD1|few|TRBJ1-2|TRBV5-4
TGTGCCAGCAGCCAGGACAGGCGGACTAACTATGGCTACACCTTC
CASSQDRRTNYGYTF
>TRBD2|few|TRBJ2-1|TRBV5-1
TGCGCCAGCAGCTTGGGCCTTGGGGCGGGAGGGCACAATGAGCAGTTCTTC
CASSLGLGAGGHNEQFF
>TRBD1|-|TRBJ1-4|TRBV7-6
TGTGCCAGCAGCTTATACAGGGGGTCGGCAACTAATGAAAAACTGTTTTTT
CASSLYRGSATNEKLFF
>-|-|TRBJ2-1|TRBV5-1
TGCGCCAGCAGCTTGGCTGTAGCGGCAGTTGACAATGAGCAGTTCTTC
CASSLAVAAVDNEQFF
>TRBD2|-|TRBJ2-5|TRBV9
TGTGCCAGCAGCTCCGGACTAGCGGGAGAATCGCAGTACTTC
CASSSGLAGESQYF
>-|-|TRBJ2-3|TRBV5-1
TGCGCCAGTGGACCGGACAGTGCTGCAGGTGAGACGCAGTATTTT
CASGPDSAAGETQYF
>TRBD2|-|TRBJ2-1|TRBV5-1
TGCGCCAGCAGCTGGACTAGCGACTCCTACAATGAGCAGTTCTTC
CASSWTSDSYNEQFF
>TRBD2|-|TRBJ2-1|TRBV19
TGTGCCAGTACCCCAGGACTAGCGGGAGGCCGTAGCTCCTACAATGAGCAGTTCTTC
CASTPGLAGGRSSYNEQFF
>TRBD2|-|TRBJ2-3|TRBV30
TGTGCCTGGAGTGTATCGGCCTCTAGCGGGTGGTCAGATACGCAGTATTTT
CAWSVSASSGWSDTQYF
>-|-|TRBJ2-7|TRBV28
TGTGCCAGCAGTTCGTACAACGGTCAGGGTGGGAACCCCTACGAGCAGTACTTC
CASSSYNGQGGNPYEQYF
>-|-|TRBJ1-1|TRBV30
TGTGCCTGGAGTGTAAAACGAGGGAACACTGAAGCTTTCTTT
CAWSVKRGNTEAFF
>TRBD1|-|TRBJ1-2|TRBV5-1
TGCGCCAGCAGCTTGCGCGGGGACAGGGTCTATGGCTACACCTTC
CASSLRGDRVYGYTF
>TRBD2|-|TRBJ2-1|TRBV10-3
TGTGCCATCAGTGATCGGTCAAAAGCGGGAGGGCCGGGCAATGAGCAGTTCTTC
CAISDRSKAGGPGNEQFF
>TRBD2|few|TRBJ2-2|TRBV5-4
TGTGCCAGCAGCATGGAGGGAGCGGGGACCGGGGAGCTGTTTTTT
CASSMEGAGTGELFF
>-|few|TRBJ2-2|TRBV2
TGTGCCAGCAGCTATTCCAACACCGGGGAGCTGTTTTTT
CASSYSNTGELFF
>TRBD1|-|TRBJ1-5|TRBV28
TGTGCCAGCAGTCGTGACAGGGGTGGGGGACAGCCCCAGCATTTT
CASSRDRGGGQPQHF
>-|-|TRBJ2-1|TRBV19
TGTGCCAGTAGTATGGCCCCTAATGAGCAGTTCTTC
CASSMAPNEQFF
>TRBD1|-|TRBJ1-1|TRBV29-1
TGCAGCGTGTTTCAACAGGGGGCAGGGGGTGAAGCTTTCTTT
CSVFQQGAGGEAFF
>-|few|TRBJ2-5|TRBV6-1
TGTGCCAGCACCCCTCGGGGGGCTAGAGAGACCCAGTACTTC
CASTPRGARETQYF
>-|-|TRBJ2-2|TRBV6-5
TGTGCCAGCAGTTCCTGGGGAGGGGGGTTGCCCGGGGAGCTGTTTTTT
CASSSWGGGLPGELFF
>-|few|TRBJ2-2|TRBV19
TGTGCCAGTAGTTCCAGACAGGTTGGATACACCGGGGAGCTGTTTTTT
CASSSRQVGYTGELFF
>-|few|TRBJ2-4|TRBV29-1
TGCAGCGTTGCTCCTCAGGCACAAAACATTCAGTACTTC
CSVAPQAQNIQYF
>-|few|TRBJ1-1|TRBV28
TGTGCCAGCAGGGCAAACACTGAAGCTTTCTTT
CASRANTEAFF
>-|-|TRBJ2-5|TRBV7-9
TGTGCCAGCAGCTTAGCAGGGGTAGAGACCCAGTACTTC
CASSLAGVETQYF
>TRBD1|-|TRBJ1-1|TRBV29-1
TGCAGCGCTGGGGACAGGGCGAACACTGAAGCTTTCTTT
CSAGDRANTEAFF
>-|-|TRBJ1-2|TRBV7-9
TGTGCCAGCAGCTTAAGCGGATCGGTCTATGGCTACACCTTC
CASSLSGSVYGYTF
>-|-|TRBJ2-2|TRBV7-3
TGTGCCAGCAGCTTAATGGCAAAGAACACCGGGGAGCTGTTTTTT
CASSLMAKNTGELFF
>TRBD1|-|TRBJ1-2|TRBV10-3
TGTGCCACCTCGACAGGGAACAACTATGGCTACACCTTC
CATSTGNNYGYTF
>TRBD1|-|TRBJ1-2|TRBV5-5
TGTGCCAGCACCAGCTGGACAGGGGGCCGGGGGGTCTATGGCTACACCTTC
CASTSWTGGRGVYGYTF
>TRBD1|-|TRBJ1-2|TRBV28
TGTGCCAGCAGCCCGGGGACCGGGACAGGGGATGGCTACACCTTC
CASSPGTGTGDGYTF
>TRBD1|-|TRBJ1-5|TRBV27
TGTGCCAGCAGTTTACACAGGGGGAGCAATCAGCCCCAGCATTTT
CASSLHRGSNQPQHF
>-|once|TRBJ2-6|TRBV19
TGTGCCAGTAGTCGGTCAGGGGGACTCTCTGGGGCCAACGTCCTGACTTTC
CASSRSGGLSGANVLTF
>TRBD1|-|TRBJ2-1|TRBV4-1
TGCGCCAGCAGCCAAGATTGGACAGGGAAGAATTACAATGAGCAGTTCTTC
CASSQDWTGKNYNEQFF
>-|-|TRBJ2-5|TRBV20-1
TGCAGTGCTCTCCGGGAGACCCAGTACTTC
CSALRETQYF
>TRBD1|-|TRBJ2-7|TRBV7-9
TGTGCCAGCAGAAGACAGGGAAGCTCCTACGAGCAGTACTTC
CASRRQGSSYEQYF
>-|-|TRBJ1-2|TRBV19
TGTGCCAGTAGTATAGTAGGCCGGGTGGAAGGCTACACCTTC
CASSIVGRVEGYTF
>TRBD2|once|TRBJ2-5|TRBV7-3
TGTGCCAGCAGCTTACGAGCGGGAGGGAGGGAGACCCAGTACTTC
CASSLRAGGRETQYF
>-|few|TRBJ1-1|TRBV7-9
TGTGCCAGCAGATCGAGACAGAACACTGAAGCTTTCTTT
CASRSRQNTEAFF
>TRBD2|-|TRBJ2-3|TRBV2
TGTGCCAGCAGGGAACTAGCGGGAGGACGTGGCACAGATACGCAGTATTTT
CASRELAGGRGTDTQYF
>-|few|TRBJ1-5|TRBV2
TGTGCCAGCAGTGACAGTAATCAGCCCCAGCATTTT
CASSDSNQPQHF
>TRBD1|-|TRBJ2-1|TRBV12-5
TGTGCTAGTGGTCAGGGACAGGGGCCCTACAATGAGCAGTTCTTC
CASGQGQGPYNEQFF
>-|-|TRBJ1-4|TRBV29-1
TGCAGCGTAATATCAACTAATGAAAAACTGTTTTTT
CSVISTNEKLFF
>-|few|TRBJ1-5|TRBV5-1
TGCGCCAGCAGCTTGGGAGGCACGCGGGATCAGCCCCAGCATTTT
CASSLGGTRDQPQHF
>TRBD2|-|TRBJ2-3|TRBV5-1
TGCGCCAGCAGCTTGGTCGCGGGAGCTAGCACAGATACGCAGTATTTT
CASSLVAGASTDTQYF
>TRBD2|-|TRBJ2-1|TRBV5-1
TGCGCCAGCAGCTGGGCGGGGGGAGGACCGTACAATGAGCAGTTCTTC
CASSWAGGGPYNEQFF
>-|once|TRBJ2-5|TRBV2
TGTGCCAGCAATAAACAGGGTCAAGAGACCCAGTACTTC
CASNKQGQETQYF
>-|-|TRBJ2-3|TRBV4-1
TGCGCCAGCAGCCTACGAGGGGAGGTCCCAGATACGCAGTATTTT
CASSLRGEVPDTQYF
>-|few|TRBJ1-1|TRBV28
TGTGCCAGCAGTTTGCCCCGTCCGTGGCCGAACACTGAAGCTTTCTTT
CASSLPRPWPNTEAFF
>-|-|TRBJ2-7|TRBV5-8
TGTGCCAGCAGCTTGTCTGGTTTATGGTCGAGGTACGAGCAGTACTTC
CASSLSGLWSRYEQYF
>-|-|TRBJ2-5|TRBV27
TGTGCCAGCAGGGCGGGATTGGTAGAGACCCAGTACTTC
CASRAGLVETQYF